Presented here are 19 T cell receptor beta chains from one specimen sequenced in a study of CD8+CD57+ T cells in acquired aplastic anemia (dated by TCRdb to 2016 to 2019). The listed sequencing device is Illumina HiSeq 2000. Genomic DNA served as template for TCR beta VDJ combination and CDR3 sequence profiling. TCRdb reprocessing: public reads trimmed at Q25 with fastp, clones called with MiXCR, in-frame beta chains kept. All rows with the same CDR3 protein become a single entry with the most common DNA and genes. The table for this sample lists about 180,000 distinct CDR3 sequences; almost 50% of them were counted only once. The ten top clones hold 10% to 15% of the sample. Flow cytometry had shown CD8+CD57+ cell expansion in the patients selected for sequencing. The sequencing input was sorted CD4+, CD8+, or CD8+CD57+ T cells (not recorded which) from PBMCs. All receptors come from a human donor with aplastic anemia.

This clonotype has a handful of counts. The V gene is TRBV2, the J gene TRBJ1-2, with a possible D match to TRBD1 (6 bases). The CDR3 length is 14 residues. CDR1 and CDR2 (germline): SNHLY, FYNNEI. V was clipped by 0 bases and J by 4 bases, with 9 bases between them. The CDR3: CASSEARTVYGYTF. DNA for the CDR3: TGTGCCAGCAGTGAAGCCCGGACAGTCTATGGCTACACCTTC.

V is TRBV20-1 and J is TRBJ2-1; TRBD2 aligns across 14 bases. Germline CDR1 is DFQATT and CDR2 is SNEGSKA (reference sequence). The CDR3 length is 17 residues. The V segment lost 1 base and the J segment 5 bases; nucleotides outside the gene matches: 7. CDR3 nucleotide sequence: TGCAGTGCTAGAGGAACCAAGGGACTAGCGGGGGACAATGAGCAGTTCTTC. Translation gives CSARGTKGLAGDNEQFF.

The table lists this clonotype with many counts. The rearrangement links TRBV7-6 to TRBJ2-3, with a tentative D call TRBD2 (5 bases). The V gene lost 5 bases and the J gene lost 3 bases, with 12 bases spanning the gap. Germline CDR1 SGHVS, CDR2 FNYEAQ. The CDR3 runs 14 residues. CDR3 protein: CASSVRSGTDTQYF. The CDR3 DNA is TGTGCCAGCAGCGTACGCTCGGGGACAGATACGCAGTATTTT.

This clonotype was seen a few times. The chain is built from TRBV29-1 and TRBJ1-2, with 8 positions matching TRBD1. V lost 4 bases, J lost 3 bases, and 4 bases stayed unmatched. The CDR3 is 13 amino acids. CDR1 SQVTM and CDR2 ANQGSEA come from the germline V gene. The CDR3 spells CSVVTGGYYGYTF. The CDR3 bases are TGCAGCGTTGTTACAGGGGGGTACTATGGCTACACCTTC. Full variable domain (rest looked up from reference TRBV29-1 and TRBJ1-2): SAVISQKPSRDICQRGTSLTIQCQVDSQVTMMFWYRQQPGQSLTLIATANQGSEATYESGFVIDKFPISRPNLTFSTLTVSNMSPEDSSIYLCSVVTGGYYGYTFGSGTRLTVV.

The chain employs TRBV2 and TRBJ1-1; no definite D call. CDR3 length equals 12 residues. Germline V gene data show CDR1 as SNHLY and CDR2 as FYNNEI. Trimming shortened V by 6 bases and J by 7 bases, and 12 bases separated the two germline ends. The CDR3 spells CASRDLGGEAFF. The CDR3 bases are TGTGCCAGCAGAGACCTGGGAGGTGAAGCTTTCTTT.

This clonotype showed up just a few times. The chain combines TRBV25-1 with TRBJ2-5, with TRBD2 identical over 7 bases. CDR3 length: 15 residues. Trimming took 2 bases from V and 2 from J; bases not matched to a gene: 5. The germline CDR1 and CDR2 sequences are MGHDK and SYGVNS. The CDR3 region has the DNA TGTGCCAGCAGTGAACCAGCGGGGAAACAAGAGACCCAGTACTTC. Translation: CASSEPAGKQETQYF.

The rearrangement joins TRBV9 to TRBJ2-7; the D is unclear. The V gene's germline CDR1 is SGDLS and CDR2 YYNGEE. The CDR3 spans 12 residues. The V and J ends lost 3 bases and 5 bases respectively, with 9 bases between them. CDR3 protein: CASSANMDEQYF. The CDR3 DNA is TGTGCCAGCAGCGCAAACATGGACGAGCAGTACTTC.

J is TRBJ1-5 and V is TRBV19; weak D call: TRBD1 (5 bases). The CDR3 extends over 13 amino acids. The V and J ends lost 3 bases and 9 bases respectively, with 12 bases between them. Germline values: CDR1 LNHDA, CDR2 SQIVND (reference sequence). CDR3 protein: CASSMGGDGPQHF. As DNA, the CDR3 is TGTGCCAGTAGTATGGGGGGAGATGGGCCCCAGCATTTT. The full variable domain, with the rest looked up from reference TRBV19 and TRBJ1-5, is DGGITQSPKYLFRKEGQNVTLSCEQNLNHDAMYWYRQDPGQGLRLIYYSQIVNDFQKGDIAEGYSVSREKKESFPLTVTSAQKNPTAFYLCASSMGGDGPQHFGDGTRLSIL.

The chain carries TRBV2 and TRBJ2-5; D is ambiguous. The V gene lost 6 bases and the J gene lost 5 bases, with 16 bases spanning the gap. Germline values: CDR1 SNHLY, CDR2 FYNNEI. This CDR3 region has 14 residues. The CDR3 region is CASSPFLSRETQYF. Written as DNA, the CDR3 is TGTGCCAGCAGCCCTTTCCTTAGTAGGGAGACCCAGTACTTC.

This clonotype was observed at least ten times. The V call is TRBV20-1, the J call TRBJ2-5; D remains ambiguous. The CDR3 sequence is 12 residues long. Trimming shortened V by 3 bases and J by 4 bases, and 9 bases separated the two germline ends. From germline, CDR1 is DFQATT and CDR2 SNEGSKA (reference sequence). CDR3 DNA sequence: TGCAGTGCTAGCCTGAATGGAGAGACCCAGTACTTC. Translation gives CSASLNGETQYF.

The chain couples TRBV24-1 to TRBJ1-2; D is unclear. The CDR3 is 15 residues long. The ends were cut back, 1 base at V and 8 bases at J, with 16 bases in the middle. From germline, CDR1 is KGHDR and CDR2 SFDVKD. For the CDR3, the DNA is TGTGCCACCAGTGATTTCCTGAACGGGCTAGAAGGCTACACCTTC. Translating it yields CATSDFLNGLEGYTF.

The chain is built from TRBV13 and TRBJ2-5, with D perhaps matching TRBD2 (6 bases). Germline lookup yields CDR1 PRHDT and CDR2 FYEKMQ (reference sequence). The CDR3 is 15 residues long. V was trimmed by 0 bases and J by 2 bases, leaving 10 bases between them. CDR3 region: CASSLGGGTQETQYF. The CDR3 DNA reads TGTGCCAGCAGCTTAGGCGGGGGAACTCAAGAGACCCAGTACTTC.

With respect to this clonotype: Given a much more abundant clone one base away, this may be a read error. This sequence joins TRBV10-3 and TRBJ1-1, with TRBD1 matching over 9 bases. Germline-derived CDR1 and CDR2 are ENHRY and SYGVKD. This CDR3 region has 14 residues. The CDR3 DNA sequence: TGTGCCAGCAGTCGCGCCCGACAGGGGGTTGAAGCTTTCTTT. As protein: CASSRARQGVEAFF.

This clonotype was found a few times. The CDR3 protein is CASSYGQTNQPQHF. The CDR3 DNA sequence: TGTGCCAGCAGCTATGGACAGACCAATCAGCCCCAGCATTTT. The V gene is TRBV3-1, the J gene TRBJ1-5, with a weak D call TRBD1 (6 bases). There are 14 residues in the CDR3. Germline V gene sequence: CDR1 LGHDT, CDR2 YNNKEL (reference sequence). Trimming left V 5 bases short and J 3 bases short, with 11 bases between. Complete variable domain (other parts from reference TRBV3-1 and TRBJ1-5): DTAVSQTPKYLVTQMGNDKSIKCEQNLGHDTMYWYKQDSKKFLKIMFSYNNKELIINETVPNRFSPKSPDKAHLNLHINSLELGDSAVYFCASSYGQTNQPQHFGDGTRLSIL.

V gene TRBV12-3 or TRBV12-4 combines with J gene TRBJ2-3; D unresolved. The length of the CDR3 is 15 residues. V shed 0 bases and J shed 2 bases, with 9 bases lying between them. DNA of the CDR3: TGTGCCAGCAGTTTAGCCCAGTTCGCCACAGATACGCAGTATTTT. This codes for CASSLAQFATDTQYF.

This clonotype was detected a few times. This sequence joins TRBV24-1 and TRBJ2-7; TRBD1 matches at 11 bases. Germline values: CDR1 KGHDR, CDR2 SFDVKD. J gave up 3 bases and V 0 bases, and 3 bases lay outside the gene matches. The CDR3 has 16 amino acids. The CDR3 coding sequence is TGTGCCACCAGTGATTTGCAGGGACAGGGGGTCTACGAGCAGTACTTC. Its translation: CATSDLQGQGVYEQYF.

This chain links TRBV7-3 with TRBJ2-1; 9 positions match TRBD2. The CDR3 covers 16 residues. Germline loops: CDR1 SGHTA, CDR2 FQGTGA. The J segment lost 4 bases and the V segment lost 3 bases, leaving 7 bases of the junction unmatched. This CDR3 reads CASSFRGGASYNEQFF. DNA of the CDR3: TGTGCCAGCAGCTTCCGCGGGGGGGCTTCTTACAATGAGCAGTTCTTC.

The chain carries TRBV20-1 and TRBJ1-5; 7 bases agree with TRBD1. From germline, CDR1 is DFQATT and CDR2 SNEGSKA (reference sequence). This CDR3 has 13 residues. The J segment lost 6 bases and the V segment lost 3 bases, leaving 5 bases of the junction unmatched. This CDR3 is CSASAGGGQPQHF. The DNA for the CDR3 is TGCAGTGCTAGTGCAGGGGGAGGTCAGCCCCAGCATTTT.

This chain links TRBV2 with TRBJ2-5; maybe TRBD2 (6 bases). Germline-derived CDR1 and CDR2 are SNHLY and FYNNEI. This CDR3 is 12 amino acids long. The ends were cut back, 4 bases at V and 6 bases at J, with 9 bases in the middle. The CDR3 spells CASSGTMKTQYF. CDR3 nucleotide sequence: TGTGCCAGCAGTGGGACTATGAAGACCCAGTACTTC.